This is a list of T cell receptor beta chains from one sample in a study of cytomegalovirus exposure and HLA in healthy donors. The method was immunoSEQ multiplex PCR; TCRdb's version includes in-frame clones alone and lacks a portion of them. The top ten clones hold around 15% of a sample with hundreds of thousands of clones, around four fifths of them seen once. The sequencing sample was made of PBMCs. The receptors come from a woman in her thirties in good health and CMV-seropositive. CDR3s include the opening cysteine and the closing phenylalanine or tryptophan. A D gene is named only where the DNA matches it firmly. Only some rows state a clone size, as once, few, many or a class for expanded clones.

j_call	d_call	v_call	clone_size	cdr3_nt	cdr3_aa
TRBJ1-2	.	TRBV28	.	TGTGCCAGCAGTTCTCCGGACAGAACCTATGGCTACACCTTC	CASSSPDRTYGYTF
TRBJ1-3	.	TRBV9	.	TGTGCCAGCAGCCCACCCCCGAGCTCTGGAAACACCATATATTTT	CASSPPPSSGNTIYF
TRBJ2-7	.	TRBV5-5	.	TGTGCCAGCGCAATGTCCAAACGGCGGGCGGACTACGAGCAGTACTTC	CASAMSKRRADYEQYF
TRBJ2-2	.	TRBV6-1	.	TGTGCCAGCAGTGAGTCACGGGGGGCCACTGGCACCGGGGAGCTGTTTTTT	CASSESRGATGTGELFF
TRBJ2-7	TRBD2	TRBV28	.	TGTGCCACCCTCGGGGAGAGCGGGAGGGCCGCCTACGAGCAGTACTTC	CATLGESGRAAYEQYF
TRBJ2-6	.	TRBV5-1	.	TGCGCCAGCAGCAGTTTGGACGGGGCCTCTGGGGCCAACGTCCTGACTTTC	CASSSLDGASGANVLTF
TRBJ1-3	.	TRBV21-1	.	TGTGCCAGGGATCTTGACAGGGTTAGGAACACCATATATTTT	CARDLDRVRNTIYF
TRBJ2-3	TRBD1	TRBV2	.	TGTGCCACCCAGTGGGACAGGGGGACAGATACGCAGTATTTT	CATQWDRGTDTQYF
TRBJ1-2	.	TRBV5-4	.	TGTGCCAGCAGCCCGGACAGCTATGGCTACACCTTC	CASSPDSYGYTF
TRBJ1-5	TRBD1	TRBV5-6	.	TGTGCCAGCAGCGCCGGGACAGGGAATCAGCCCCAGCATTTT	CASSAGTGNQPQHF
TRBJ2-1	.	TRBV9	.	TGTGCCAGCAGCGATGGACTAACCTACAATGAGCAGTTCTTC	CASSDGLTYNEQFF
TRBJ2-6	TRBD2	TRBV27	.	TGTGCCAGCAGTCCCGGACTAGCGGGAATCAGAGGGGCCAACGTCCTGACTTTC	CASSPGLAGIRGANVLTF
TRBJ2-1	.	TRBV2	.	TGTGCCACTCAAAGAGAGAGTATAAACCCAGGCGATGAGCAGTTCTTC	CATQRESINPGDEQFF
TRBJ2-5	.	TRBV7-2	.	TGTGCCAGCAGCCCTGCTTCAGCTAGCGTTGAAGAGACCCAGTACTTC	CASSPASASVEETQYF
TRBJ2-7	.	TRBV18	.	TGTGCCAGCTCACCCGGAACCGGGACATGGGGCGACGAGCAGTACTTC	CASSPGTGTWGDEQYF
TRBJ2-1	TRBD1	TRBV27	.	TGTGCCAGCAGCCGAGGGACAGGGGAAAAGAATGAGCAGTTCTTC	CASSRGTGEKNEQFF
TRBJ1-3	.	TRBV5-1	.	TGCGCCAGCAGCCCCAGGGACGTCGATGGAAACACCATATATTTT	CASSPRDVDGNTIYF
TRBJ2-7	TRBD1	TRBV5-4	.	TGTGCCAGCAGCTTTCGGGACAGGGGCTACGAGCAGTACTTC	CASSFRDRGYEQYF
TRBJ2-7	TRBD2	TRBV6-1	few	TGTGCCAGCAGTGAAGGCACTAGCGACTTCTACGAGCAGTACTTC	CASSEGTSDFYEQYF
TRBJ1-2	.	TRBV6-5	.	TGTGCCAGCAGTTACGGAGGCAGGGACTATGGCTACACCTTC	CASSYGGRDYGYTF
TRBJ2-7	.	TRBV13	.	TGTGCCAGCAGCTTAAGGACACGGACAGACGAGCAGTACTTC	CASSLRTRTDEQYF
TRBJ2-6	.	TRBV27	.	TGTGCCAGCAGGAAGGACAGAACCCCCGGGGCCAACGTCCTGACTTTC	CASRKDRTPGANVLTF
TRBJ1-1	.	TRBV7-9	.	TGTGCCAGCAGCTTAGGAGGGAAGGAGACTGAAGCTTTCTTT	CASSLGGKETEAFF
TRBJ1-2	TRBD1	TRBV5-4	.	TGTGCCAGCACCCACAGGGGGCAAGGCTACACCTTC	CASTHRGQGYTF
TRBJ2-7	.	TRBV28	few	TGTGCCAGCATTAGGGGCGGTGGCGAGCAGTACTTC	CASIRGGGEQYF
TRBJ2-2	TRBD2	TRBV2	.	TGTGCCAGTACCACTCAATTCCCTGGGACTAGCACAACCGGGGAGCTGTTTTTT	CASTTQFPGTSTTGELFF
TRBJ2-3	TRBD1	TRBV6-1	few	TGTGCCAGCAGTGAAGTGCAGGGGCAGGGGGTTTCCGATACGCAGTATTTT	CASSEVQGQGVSDTQYF
TRBJ1-1	.	TRBV4-1	.	TGCGCCAGCAGGCCTACAGGGAACACTGAAGCTTTCTTT	CASRPTGNTEAFF
TRBJ1-1	.	TRBV6-5	few	TGTGCCAGCAGCGCCGGGGCCACTGAAGCTTTCTTT	CASSAGATEAFF
TRBJ2-5	.	TRBV29-1	.	TGCAGCGTTGAGTTCGGTTCCCAGTACTTC	CSVEFGSQYF